Below, 5 T cell receptor beta chains from the same sample are listed, as sequenced in a study of T cells of healthy individuals. MiXCR, applied by TCRdb to the 5' RACE reads, yields one record per CDR3 protein. The sample has about 82,000 distinct CDR3 sequences; more than 5% are singletons. The receptors here all came from a female donor in good health.

This clonotype was observed many times. The V call is TRBV9, the J call TRBJ2-3, with D possibly matching TRBD1 (6 bases). This CDR3 has 16 residues. Trimming stripped 0 bases from V and 7 bases from J, with 18 bases between. Germline V gene sequence: CDR1 SGDLS, CDR2 YYNGEE. The DNA for the CDR3 is TGTGCCAGCAGCGTAGGGGCGGACAGACCTCAACATACGCAGTATTTT. Protein sequence: CASSVGADRPQHTQYF.

As for this clonotype: This could be a read error, since a much larger clone is one nucleotide away. The chain recombines TRBV9 with TRBJ1-1, with D perhaps TRBD1 (5 bases). The V gene's germline CDR1 is SGDLS and CDR2 YYNGEE. CDR3 length: 14 amino acids. The CDR3 region has the DNA TGTGCCAGCAGCGGGGGGGGGTTGAACACTGAAGATTTCTTT. This codes for CASSGGGLNTEDFF.

This clonotype appeared many times. The chain uses TRBV7-9 and TRBJ1-1; D unclear. V was clipped by 4 bases and J by 1 base, with 10 bases between them. In germline, CDR1 is SEHNR, CDR2 FQNEAQ (reference sequence). The CDR3 length is 14 residues. CDR3 residues: CASSSRGQNTEAFF. The CDR3 region has the DNA TGTGCCAGCAGCTCCCGGGGTCAGAACACTGAAGCTTTCTTT.

The V call is TRBV13, the J call TRBJ2-3; D is unresolved. Trimming stripped 5 bases from V and 1 base from J, with 13 bases between. In germline, CDR1 is PRHDT, CDR2 FYEKMQ (reference sequence). The CDR3 extends over 15 amino acids. CDR3 loop: CASSPRAPRTDTQYF. CDR3 nucleotide sequence: TGTGCCAGCAGCCCCCGGGCCCCGCGCACAGATACGCAGTATTTT.

The V and J genes are TRBV12-3 or TRBV12-4 and TRBJ2-3; TRBD2 agrees at 13 bases. The V segment lost 6 bases and the J segment 6 bases; nucleotides outside the gene matches: 9. The CDR3 spans 16 residues. CDR3 nucleotide sequence: TGTGCCAGCAGGATACTAGCGGGAGGGCCGAGGGATACGCAGTATTTT. Translation gives CASRILAGGPRDTQYF.